The T cell receptor (beta chain) under discussion was sequenced for a study of regulatory T cells in long-lasting Graves disease. Study context: Treatment with antithyroid drugs for over 5 years, together with positive TSH receptor antibodies, meant persistent Graves' disease. Whole-study findings and limits: It was in persistent disease that TRBV28, TRBJ1-2 and TRBJ2-5 were favored. New patients shared 966 public clonotypes, and persistent patients shared more, with about 2,700.

Sample time point: persistent/refractory GD, antithyroid drugs over 5 years with positive TRAb. RNA extracted from PBMCs served as the sequencing template. CDR3 length: 13 residues. Germline V gene lookup returns CDR1 MNHNS and CDR2 SASEGT. The V end lost 7 bases, the J end lost 5 bases, and 14 bases lay between the germline ends. With iRepertoire HTBI primers and Arm-PCR of CDR3 regions, TCR beta libraries were built. MiXCR was run by TCRdb on the multiplex PCR reads, yielding one entry per CDR3 protein. The table lists about 470,000 distinct CDR3 sequences, around 21% of them singletons. Concerning this clonotype itself: Its specificity is not known.

This chain joins TRBV6-1 and TRBJ1-2; D unresolved. The source material was peripheral blood mononuclear cells (PBMCs), sampled when the disease was refractory, from a patient treated with antithyroid drugs. This receptor was taken from a female donor with Graves disease. CDR3 sequence: CASTKISGYGYTF. For the CDR3, the DNA is TGTGCCAGCACCAAAATATCGGGGTATGGCTACACCTTC.